The 9 T cell receptor beta chains presented below share a single source sample, sequenced in a study of cytomegalovirus exposure and HLA in healthy donors. Primers included in the PCR were 60 Vbeta and 13 Jbeta primers. Sequencing was performed with immunoSEQ multiplex PCR; in TCRdb, only in-frame clones are kept and a portion is missing. Of fewer than 250,000 clones in the sample, roughly four fifths were seen once. The sample was PBMCs. The receptors were sampled from a woman in her twenties or thirties in good health and CMV-seropositive.

The chain uses TRBV25-1 and TRBJ1-2; 7 nucleotides match TRBD1. This CDR3 contains 17 residues. Germline-derived CDR1 and CDR2 are MGHDK and SYGVNS. After removal of 1 base from V and 9 bases from J, the junction contained 17 bases not matched to a gene. The CDR3 nucleotides read TGTGCCAGCAGTGAATTCGACAGGGAACTTTGGGTTTGTCGCTACACCTTC. Translation: CASSEFDRELWVCRYTF.

The chain recombines TRBV4-2 with TRBJ2-3; D may be TRBD2 (6 bases). V was pared by 3 bases and J by 0 bases, with 13 bases between. The germline gives CDR1 LGHNA, CDR2 YNFKEQ. This CDR3 spans 16 amino acids. The CDR3 DNA reads as TGTGCCAGCAGCCAGGACCCGGGACTGAGCACAGATACGCAGTATTTT. Its protein product is CASSQDPGLSTDTQYF.

This rearrangement joins TRBV10-2 to TRBJ2-1; 10 bases align to TRBD1. The V segment lost 8 bases and the J segment 9 bases; nucleotides outside the gene matches: 10. Germline-derived CDR1 and CDR2 are WSHSY and SAAADI. The CDR3 runs to 14 residues. The DNA of the CDR3 is TGCGCCAGCTCAAGGACAGGGGGGGACGGTGAGCAGTTCTTC. Encoded protein: CASSRTGGDGEQFF.

DNA of the CDR3: TGTGCCAGCAGCGCAAAGGCAGGGGAGGGTGAAAAACTGTTTTTT. Encoded protein: CASSAKAGEGEKLFF. The V and J genes are TRBV6-1 and TRBJ1-4; D may be TRBD1 (6 bases). Germline V gives CDR1 MNHNS, CDR2 SASEGT. The CDR3 totals 15 residues. Trimming removed 6 bases at V and 7 bases at J, with 18 bases between.

This clone was counted a single time. The CDR3 DNA is TGTGCCAGCAGCACCACAGGGGACTGGGAGCAGTACTTC. It yields the protein CASSTTGDWEQYF. V usage is TRBV7-9 and J usage is TRBJ2-7; D is perhaps TRBD1 (7 bases). The CDR3 consists of 13 residues. CDR1 is SEHNR, CDR2 FQNEAQ, per germline (reference sequence). With 5 bases removed from V and 7 bases from J, the gap between germline ends came to 15 bases.

CDR3 sequence (DNA): TGTGCTAGTGGTTCATCCCCCGGGTTCCACGAGCAGTACTTC. This gives the protein CASGSSPGFHEQYF. The J gene is TRBJ2-7, the V gene TRBV12-5; D remains unclear. The CDR3 runs to 14 residues. The germline V and J ends were trimmed by 4 bases and 5 bases, with 15 bases remaining between them. CDR1 and CDR2 (germline): LGHNT, FRNRAP.

The gene calls are TRBV11-2 and TRBJ2-1; 7 bases fit TRBD2. CDR3 size: 14 residues. Trimming at V came to 6 bases and at J to 1 base, leaving 3 bases not matched to a gene. Germline V gene sequence: CDR1 SGHAT, CDR2 FQNNGV. In nucleotides, the CDR3 is TGTGCCAGCAGTATACTAGCGTCCTACAATGAGCAGTTCTTC. Protein sequence: CASSILASYNEQFF.

This clone has more than one count but fewer than ten. This chain connects TRBV28 to TRBJ2-1, with 15 positions matching TRBD2. Germline assignment: CDR1 MDHEN and CDR2 SYDVKM. This CDR3 has 17 amino acids. V gave up 6 bases and J gave up 7 bases; unmatched junction bases: 10. CDR3 loop: CASSLGLAGGLKNEQFF. CDR3 bases: TGTGCCAGCAGCCTCGGACTAGCGGGAGGGCTAAAAAATGAGCAGTTCTTC.

This clone was counted a single time. The chain joins TRBV10-2 to TRBJ2-4, with D maybe TRBD1 (6 bases). This CDR3 is 17 amino acids long. Germline V gene data show CDR1 as WSHSY and CDR2 as SAAADI. V was shortened by 3 bases and J by 0 bases, with 15 bases between the two germline ends. In DNA, the CDR3 is TGCGCCAGCAGTGAAAGGGGGAGCGGACTAGCCAAAAACATTCAGTACTTC. Residues: CASSERGSGLAKNIQYF.